The source of this TCR beta chain is a study of cytomegalovirus exposure and HLA in healthy donors. Clones were sequenced by immunoSEQ multiplex PCR, and TCRdb holds only the in-frame ones, with some missing. The repertoire holds more than 140,000 clones, with 85% to 90% as singletons. Germline V gene data show CDR1 as ENHRY and CDR2 as SYGVKD. The length of the CDR3 is 14 residues. V was cut by 0 bases and J by 5 bases, with 10 bases left in between. Sequenced: PBMCs. The TCR originated in a woman between 18 and 29 years old in good health and CMV-seropositive. The V gene is TRBV10-3, the J gene TRBJ1-1; D is undetermined. This CDR3 is CAISESTGRTEAFF. CDR3 DNA: TGTGCCATCAGTGAGTCGACCGGGAGGACTGAAGCTTTCTTT.